The 5 T cell receptor beta chains below were found in one sample sequenced in a study of cytomegalovirus exposure and HLA in healthy donors. Amplification used 60 Vbeta primers and 13 Jbeta primers. Assay: immunoSEQ multiplex PCR; the TCRdb copy retains only in-frame clones and omits some. The table lists about 180,000 clones, 65% to 80% of them singletons. The specimen sequenced was PBMCs. All receptors derive from a middle-aged woman in good health and CMV-seronegative.

The chain is built from TRBV5-1 and TRBJ2-7; 12 bases fit TRBD1. V was clipped by 5 bases and J by 0 bases; unmatched bases: 9. The germline CDR1 and CDR2 sequences are SGHRS and YFSETQ. The length of the CDR3 is 17 residues. The CDR3 reads CASSLRDRGPSSYEQYF. Here the CDR3 DNA reads TGCGCCAGCAGTCTCCGGGACAGGGGGCCGAGCTCCTACGAGCAGTACTTC.

This clone appeared a few times. V gene TRBV9 combines with J gene TRBJ1-5; 7 bases line up with TRBD1. The germline V gene has CDR1 SGDLS and CDR2 YYNGEE. V shed 3 bases, J shed 12 bases, and the junction held 9 bases outside the gene matches. There are 13 residues in the CDR3. In DNA form, the CDR3 reads TGTGCCAGCAGCGCCAACCCGACAGGGCACCAGCATTTT. Its translation is CASSANPTGHQHF.

This clone was seen more than once but under ten times. The chain uses TRBV5-6 and TRBJ1-4, with 7 bases that match TRBD1. The CDR3 has 16 amino acids. Trimming cost V 5 bases and J 0 bases; bases outside gene matches: 7. CDR1 and CDR2 (germline): SGHDT, YYEEEE. The CDR3 coding sequence is TGTGCCAGCAGTTGGGACAGCTCCGCAACTAATGAAAAACTGTTTTTT. Translating it yields CASSWDSSATNEKLFF. The whole variable domain, filled in from reference TRBV5-6 and TRBJ1-4, reads DAGVTQSPTHLIKTRGQQVTLRCSPKSGHDTVSWYQQALGQGPQFIFQYYEEEERQRGNFPDRFSGHQFPNYSSELNVNALLLGDSALYLCASSWDSSATNEKLFFGSGTQLSVL.

The V gene is TRBV29-1, the J gene TRBJ1-3; 8 nucleotides match TRBD1. The trim removed 7 bases at V and 1 base at J, leaving 6 bases unmatched. The CDR3 covers 14 residues. Looked up from germline, CDR1 is SQVTM and CDR2 is ANQGSEA. In DNA form, the CDR3 reads TGCAGCGCTAAACAGGGGGGGTCTGGAAACACCATATATTTT. It specifies CSAKQGGSGNTIYF.

The table lists this clone with a count of one. The chain has TRBV5-1 and TRBJ2-1, with TRBD1 matching over 12 bases. Germline CDR1 and CDR2: SGHRS and YFSETQ. Unmatched junction bases numbered 13, after V lost 4 bases and J lost 5 bases. This CDR3 region has 18 residues. CDR3 amino acids: CASSPFLSGQGAHNEQFF. CDR3 nucleotides: TGCGCCAGCAGCCCCTTTCTCTCGGGACAGGGGGCTCACAATGAGCAGTTCTTC.